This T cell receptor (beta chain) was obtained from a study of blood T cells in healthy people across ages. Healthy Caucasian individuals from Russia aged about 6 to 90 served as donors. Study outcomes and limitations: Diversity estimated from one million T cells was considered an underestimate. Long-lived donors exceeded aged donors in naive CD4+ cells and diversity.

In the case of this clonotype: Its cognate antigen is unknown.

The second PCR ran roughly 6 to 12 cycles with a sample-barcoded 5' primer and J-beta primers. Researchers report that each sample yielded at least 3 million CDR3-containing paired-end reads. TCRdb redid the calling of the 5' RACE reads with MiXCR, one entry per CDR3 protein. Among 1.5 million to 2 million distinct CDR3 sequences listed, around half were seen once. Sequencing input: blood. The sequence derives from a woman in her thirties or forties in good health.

As DNA, the CDR3 is TGTGCCAGCAGTTACCCTCCACATTTCGGACTAGCAGCACAAGAGACCCAGTACTTC. Its protein product is CASSYPPHFGLAAQETQYF. This sequence joins TRBV6-2 or TRBV6-3 and TRBJ2-5, with TRBD2 identical over 8 bases. The CDR3 loop spans 19 amino acids. The V segment lost 2 bases and the J segment 2 bases; nucleotides outside the gene matches: 16. Germline V gene sequence: CDR1 MNHEY, CDR2 SVGEGT.